The 20 T cell receptor beta chains given below trace back to one sample, sequenced in a study of cytomegalovirus exposure and HLA in healthy donors. The protocol was immunoSEQ multiplex PCR, while the TCRdb copy is restricted to in-frame clones and leaves out a portion. The sample lists 300,000 to 400,000 clones, approximately 86% seen once, with around 0.88% in the top ten. Specimen: PBMCs. These receptors were taken from a man aged 30-40 years in good health and CMV-seronegative.

This clone was detected only once. The chain recombines TRBV19 with TRBJ1-1; a possible D gene is TRBD1 (5 bases). This CDR3 is 14 amino acids long. Germline values: CDR1 LNHDA, CDR2 SQIVND (reference sequence). Trimming left V 5 bases short and J 4 bases short, with 14 bases between. The CDR3 reads CASSLRGGVTEAFF. For the CDR3, the DNA is TGTGCCAGTAGTCTTAGGGGCGGAGTCACTGAAGCTTTCTTT.

Remarks on this clone: The limits of the CDR3 on the DNA are not certain, so only TCRdb's listed CDR3 is given. This chain uses TRBV4-1 with TRBJ1-4; TRBD1, the D gene given by the table, was not confirmed from the DNA. 16 amino acids form the CDR3, both terminal residues included. Germline CDR1 and CDR2: MGHRA and YSYEKL. The CDR3 loop is CASSQVSGQGNEKLFF.

The rearrangement joins TRBV2 to TRBJ2-5, with D perhaps matching TRBD2 (6 bases). The CDR3 has 13 residues. Trimming shortened V by 9 bases and J by 0 bases, and 11 bases separated the two germline ends. CDR1 and CDR2 (germline): SNHLY, FYNNEI. In DNA, the CDR3 is TGTGCCAGAGGGCGGGGCTACCAAGAGACCCAGTACTTC. It yields the protein CARGRGYQETQYF.

This clone showed up just a few times. The chain couples TRBV2 to TRBJ1-1, with a possible D match to TRBD1 (5 bases). The CDR3 is 14 amino acids. V was shortened by 3 bases and J by 1 base, with 9 bases between the two germline ends. In germline, CDR1 is SNHLY, CDR2 FYNNEI. The CDR3 DNA sequence: TGTGCCAGCAGTGATGACAGCTCGAACACTGAAGCTTTCTTT. Translating gives CASSDDSSNTEAFF.

The chain employs TRBV5-4 and TRBJ2-3; D is possibly TRBD2 (6 bases). Trimming removed 4 bases at V and 5 bases at J, with 17 bases between. CDR1 is SGHNT, CDR2 YYREEE, per germline (reference sequence). This CDR3 region has 15 residues. CDR3 protein: CASSPYSVGGDTQYF. The CDR3 DNA reads TGTGCCAGCAGCCCTTATTCGGTGGGAGGAGATACGCAGTATTTT.

This clone was recorded once. The genes are TRBV11-2 and TRBJ2-3; 9 bases fit TRBD2. In germline, CDR1 is SGHAT, CDR2 FQNNGV. The CDR3 is made up of 17 amino acids. V lost 1 base and J lost 2; bases outside the gene matches: 7. The CDR3 DNA reads as TGTGCCAGCAGCTTAGGTGCTAGCGGGGCGACCACAGATACGCAGTATTTT. Amino acid sequence: CASSLGASGATTDTQYF.

The chain joins TRBV7-2 to TRBJ1-2; 7 bases are a match to TRBD1. This CDR3 region has 14 residues. Germline lookup yields CDR1 SGHTA and CDR2 FQGNSA. Germline trimming cut 5 bases from V and 5 bases from J; bases unmatched to any gene: 8. The CDR3 DNA reads as TGTGCCAGCAGCCCAGGGACAGTGGGGTATGGCTACACCTTC. Amino acids: CASSPGTVGYGYTF.

This chain links TRBV2 with TRBJ1-5, with D perhaps TRBD1 (6 bases). CDR3 size: 14 residues. Germline CDR1 reads SNHLY; CDR2 reads FYNNEI. With 6 bases removed from V and 3 bases from J, the gap between germline ends came to 12 bases. The CDR3 nucleotides are TGTGCCAGCAGCCCCGGGACACTCAATCAGCCCCAGCATTTT. Translating gives CASSPGTLNQPQHF.

The chain couples TRBV5-6 to TRBJ2-7, with unresolved D. Germline CDR1 is SGHDT and CDR2 is YYEEEE. V dropped 4 bases and J dropped 1 base, with 12 bases sitting between them. The CDR3 extends over 14 amino acids. Written as DNA, the CDR3 is TGTGCCAGCAGCCCGGTCAGGTTTTCCTACGAGCAGTACTTC. It specifies CASSPVRFSYEQYF.

This rearrangement joins TRBV5-5 to TRBJ2-3; 7 bases are shared with TRBD1. From germline, CDR1 is SGHKS and CDR2 YYEKEE (reference sequence). The CDR3 totals 14 residues. With 3 bases clipped from V and 2 bases from J, the junction kept 3 bases outside the gene matches. In nucleotides, the CDR3 is TGTGCCAGCAGCTCCGGGACAGCCACAGATACGCAGTATTTT. Protein product: CASSSGTATDTQYF.

This clone was observed a few times. The J gene is TRBJ1-1, the V gene TRBV2, with D possibly being TRBD1 (6 bases). The germline CDR1 and CDR2 sequences are SNHLY and FYNNEI. This CDR3 contains 16 residues. V was cut by 6 bases and J by 0 bases, with 17 bases left in between. As DNA, the CDR3 is TGTGCCAGCAGAGCACAGGGTTCCGGTGTGAACACTGAAGCTTTCTTT. This codes for CASRAQGSGVNTEAFF. Complete variable domain (other parts from reference TRBV2 and TRBJ1-1): EPEVTQTPSHQVTQMGQEVILRCVPISNHLYFYWYRQILGQKVEFLVSFYNNEISEKSEIFDDQFSVERPDGSNFTLKIRSTKLEDSAMYFCASRAQGSGVNTEAFFGQGTRLTVV.

The rearrangement links TRBV6-4 to TRBJ2-3; the match to TRBD2 covers 11 bases. Germline V gene data show CDR1 as MRHNA and CDR2 as SNTAGT. V shed 3 bases and J 4 bases; nucleotides not matched to a gene: 0. CDR3 length: 14 amino acids. For the CDR3, the DNA is TGTGCCAGCAGTGAACTAGCGGGGGCAGATACGCAGTATTTT. This encodes CASSELAGADTQYF.

The rearrangement uses TRBV5-1 and TRBJ2-1; possible D gene TRBD1, 5 bases. Germline CDR1 and CDR2: SGHRS and YFSETQ. The CDR3 spans 14 residues. V lost 7 bases, J lost 0 bases, and 11 bases lay in between. The CDR3 DNA sequence: TGCGCCAGCGGACACCCCAGCTCCTACAATGAGCAGTTCTTC. Encoded protein: CASGHPSSYNEQFF.

V usage is TRBV5-6 and J usage is TRBJ1-2; 10 nucleotides agree with TRBD1. Germline V gene sequence: CDR1 SGHDT, CDR2 YYEEEE. CDR3 length: 14 amino acids. The V gene end was trimmed by 2 bases and the J gene end by 8 bases; junction bases not matched to a gene: 6. The CDR3 spells CASSLDRGLGGYTF. The CDR3 bases are TGTGCCAGCAGCTTAGACAGGGGGCTCGGGGGCTACACCTTC. The whole variable domain, remainder taken from reference TRBV5-6 and TRBJ1-2, is DAGVTQSPTHLIKTRGQQVTLRCSPKSGHDTVSWYQQALGQGPQFIFQYYEEEERQRGNFPDRFSGHQFPNYSSELNVNALLLGDSALYLCASSLDRGLGGYTFGSGTRLTVV.

The chain uses TRBV5-6 and TRBJ2-1; TRBD1 matches 11 bases. The CDR3 has 15 amino acids. The V gene end was trimmed by 4 bases and the J gene end by 8 bases; junction bases not matched to a gene: 8. Germline V gives CDR1 SGHDT, CDR2 YYEEEE. The CDR3: CASSPGQGAGHEQFF. DNA for the CDR3: TGTGCCAGCAGCCCTGGACAGGGGGCGGGTCATGAGCAGTTCTTC.

The chain combines TRBV7-8 with TRBJ2-7; TRBD1 aligns across 9 bases. The CDR3 is made up of 15 amino acids. Germline-derived CDR1 and CDR2 are SGHVS and FQNEAQ. The ends lost 5 bases at V and 3 bases at J; junction bases unmatched: 8. The CDR3: CASSNSGTGSYEQYF. The CDR3 region has the DNA TGTGCCAGCAGCAACTCCGGGACAGGGAGCTACGAGCAGTACTTC.

This clone was observed a handful of times. The rearrangement uses TRBV5-1 and TRBJ1-6, with D possibly TRBD1 on 6 matching bases. CDR3 length equals 15 residues. Germline CDR1 reads SGHRS; CDR2 reads YFSETQ. V was shortened by 4 bases and J by 10 bases, with 18 bases between the two germline ends. CDR3 loop: CASSPFQGGQSPLHF. In DNA, the CDR3 is TGCGCCAGCAGCCCGTTTCAAGGGGGTCAGTCACCCCTCCACTTT.

V is TRBV2 and J is TRBJ1-5; the match to TRBD1 covers 7 bases. The V segment lost 7 bases and the J segment 5 bases; nucleotides outside the gene matches: 5. The CDR3 runs 13 residues. CDR1 SNHLY and CDR2 FYNNEI come from the germline V gene. CDR3 sequence (DNA): TGTGCCAGCACCAGGACAGGAGATCAGCCCCAGCATTTT. It yields the protein CASTRTGDQPQHF. Together with reference TRBV2 and TRBJ1-5, the CDR3 gives the full variable domain: EPEVTQTPSHQVTQMGQEVILRCVPISNHLYFYWYRQILGQKVEFLVSFYNNEISEKSEIFDDQFSVERPDGSNFTLKIRSTKLEDSAMYFCASTRTGDQPQHFGDGTRLSIL.

V usage is TRBV6-1 and J usage is TRBJ2-2, with D maybe TRBD2 (6 bases). There are 14 residues in the CDR3. Trimming left V 6 bases short and J 2 bases short, with 10 bases between. Germline lookup yields CDR1 MNHNS and CDR2 SASEGT. The CDR3 nucleotides read TGTGCCAGCAGCGGGACTGTTAACACCGGGGAGCTGTTTTTT. Amino acids: CASSGTVNTGELFF.

The chain employs TRBV29-1 and TRBJ2-1, with TRBD1 matching over 10 bases. The CDR3 extends over 17 amino acids. Looked up from germline, CDR1 is SQVTM and CDR2 is ANQGSEA. J lost 1 base, V lost 1 base, and 7 bases had no gene match. CDR3 sequence: CSVEGPPGQGSYNEQFF. DNA for the CDR3: TGCAGCGTTGAAGGTCCGCCGGGACAGGGGTCCTACAATGAGCAGTTCTTC.